This entry features one T cell receptor beta chain sequence. These data are taken from a study of blood T cell repertoires in COVID-19. Study as a whole: The study drew acute and convalescent COVID-19 samples from the United States, Italy and Spain.

Per the original methods: Amplified reference gene primers provided the basis for estimating nucleated cell counts. TCRdb keeps only in-frame clones here, not all; method: immunoSEQ multiplex PCR. V, J and clone size derive from that table, while D and trimming were established from the DNA sequence. The table shows about 47,000 clones, with 80% to 90% occurring only once. Germline CDR1 reads SEHNR; CDR2 reads FQNEAQ (reference sequence). The ends lost 7 bases at V and 1 base at J; junction bases unmatched: 19. CDR3 size: 19 residues. The receptor was isolated from a man in his 60s with active COVID-19. The chain uses TRBV7-9 and TRBJ2-3; 8 bases match TRBD1. The specimen was peripheral blood. This chain's CDR3 is CASILDVRGRLRGTDTQYF. The DNA of the CDR3 is TGTGCCAGCATCCTGGACGTCAGGGGGCGGTTAAGGGGCACAGATACGCAGTATTTT.